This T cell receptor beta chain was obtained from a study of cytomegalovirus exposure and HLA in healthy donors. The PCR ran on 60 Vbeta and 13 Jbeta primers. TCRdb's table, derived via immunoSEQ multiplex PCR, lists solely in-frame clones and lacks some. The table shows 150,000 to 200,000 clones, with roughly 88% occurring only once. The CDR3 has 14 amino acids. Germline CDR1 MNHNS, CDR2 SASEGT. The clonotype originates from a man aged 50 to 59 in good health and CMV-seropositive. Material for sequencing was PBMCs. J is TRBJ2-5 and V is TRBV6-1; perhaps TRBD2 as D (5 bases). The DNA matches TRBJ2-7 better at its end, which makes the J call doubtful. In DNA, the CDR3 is TGTGCCAGCAGTGGGGCGGGTCAGTCCTACGAGCAGTACTTC. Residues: CASSGAGQSYEQYF.